The source of this T cell receptor beta chain is a study of shared clonotypes between healthy human individuals. Overall study context: The study drew on a couple of women and a few men aged 18 to 49 as donors. Study-wide results and limits: Genetic and exposure-history diversity was limited by the few donors.

Original handling: ImmunoSEQ sequences covered only the junction and lacked quality scores; filtering therefore differed. Using immunoSEQ multiplex PCR, the repertoire was profiled, and TCRdb retains in-frame clones only, with some absent. V and J calls and clone size come straight from that table; D and trimming were deduced from the DNA. The sample consists of about 2.1 million clones, roughly 91% of them appearing once. Trimming took off 1 base at V and 0 bases at J, with 7 bases between the two ends. Germline V gene lookup returns CDR1 MNHEY and CDR2 SMNVEV (reference sequence). The CDR3 totals 15 residues. Positive CCR7 selection of CD45RO-negative cells yielded the naive CD8 cells, and terminally differentiated effector memory CD45RA+ cells were excluded. To note about this clone: Its antigen is not known. This sample also contains other DNA sequences that code for the same CDR3.

The sequence was obtained from a young man in good health. Some clones in this sample may be carry-over from other donors' samples. V usage is TRBV27 and J usage is TRBJ2-1; weak D call: TRBD1 (5 bases). Material for sequencing was naive CD8+ T cells from PBMCs. The CDR3 region has the DNA TGTGCCAGCAGTTTATACAGGAGCTCCTACAATGAGCAGTTCTTC. Translated: CASSLYRSSYNEQFF.